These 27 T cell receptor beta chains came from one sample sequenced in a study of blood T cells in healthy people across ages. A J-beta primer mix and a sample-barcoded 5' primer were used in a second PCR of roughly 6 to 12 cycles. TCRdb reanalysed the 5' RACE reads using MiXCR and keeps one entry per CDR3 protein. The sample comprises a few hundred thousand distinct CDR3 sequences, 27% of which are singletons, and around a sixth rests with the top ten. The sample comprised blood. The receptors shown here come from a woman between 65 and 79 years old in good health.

The CDR3 protein is CSARDSKGDRFKTEAFF. The DNA of the CDR3 is TGCAGTGCTAGAGATTCAAAGGGGGACCGCTTTAAGACTGAAGCTTTCTTT. V is TRBV20-1 and J is TRBJ1-1; D might be TRBD1 (6 bases). This CDR3 has 17 residues. V was trimmed by 0 bases and J by 5 bases, leaving 22 bases between them. Germline lookup yields CDR1 DFQATT and CDR2 SNEGSKA (reference sequence).

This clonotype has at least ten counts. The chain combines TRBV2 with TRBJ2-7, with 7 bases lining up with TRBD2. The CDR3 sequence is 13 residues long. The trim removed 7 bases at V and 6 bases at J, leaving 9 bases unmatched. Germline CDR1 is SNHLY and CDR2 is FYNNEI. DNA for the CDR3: TGTGCCAGCATGCGGACTAGTTACCGCGAGCAGTACTTC. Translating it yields CASMRTSYREQYF.

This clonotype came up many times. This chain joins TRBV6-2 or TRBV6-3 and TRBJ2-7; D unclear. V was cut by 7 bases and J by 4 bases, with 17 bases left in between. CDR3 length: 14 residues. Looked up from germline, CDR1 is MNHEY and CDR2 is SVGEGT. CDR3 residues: CASKERPLLYEQYF. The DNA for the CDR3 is TGTGCCAGCAAAGAAAGACCCCTATTATACGAGCAGTACTTC.

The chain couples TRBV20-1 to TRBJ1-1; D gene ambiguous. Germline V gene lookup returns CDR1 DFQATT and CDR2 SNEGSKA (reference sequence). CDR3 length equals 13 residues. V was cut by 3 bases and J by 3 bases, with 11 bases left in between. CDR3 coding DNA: TGCAGTGCTAGGGCACACCTGGACACTGAAGCTTTCTTT. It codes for CSARAHLDTEAFF.

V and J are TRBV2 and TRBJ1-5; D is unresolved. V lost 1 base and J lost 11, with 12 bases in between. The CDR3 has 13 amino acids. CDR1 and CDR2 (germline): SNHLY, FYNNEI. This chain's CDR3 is CASSEVTESAQHF. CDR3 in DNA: TGTGCCAGCAGTGAAGTAACGGAATCAGCCCAGCATTTT.

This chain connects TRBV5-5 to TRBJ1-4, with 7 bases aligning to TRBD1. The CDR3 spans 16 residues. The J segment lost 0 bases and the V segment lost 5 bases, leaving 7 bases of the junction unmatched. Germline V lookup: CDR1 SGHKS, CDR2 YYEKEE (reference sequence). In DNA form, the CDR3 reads TGTGCCAGCAGTCTTCCTACAGGGGCAACTAATGAAAAACTGTTTTTT. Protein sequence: CASSLPTGATNEKLFF. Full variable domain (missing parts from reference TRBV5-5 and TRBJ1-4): DAGVTQSPTHLIKTRGQQVTLRCSPISGHKSVSWYQQVLGQGPQFIFQYYEKEERGRGNFPDRFSARQFPNYSSELNVNALLLGDSALYLCASSLPTGATNEKLFFGSGTQLSVL.

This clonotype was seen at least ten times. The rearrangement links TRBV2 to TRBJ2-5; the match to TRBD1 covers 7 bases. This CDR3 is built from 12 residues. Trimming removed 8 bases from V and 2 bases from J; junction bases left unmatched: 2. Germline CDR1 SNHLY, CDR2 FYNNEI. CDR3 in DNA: TGTGCCAGCCGGGACAGACAAGAGACCCAGTACTTC. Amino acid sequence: CASRDRQETQYF.

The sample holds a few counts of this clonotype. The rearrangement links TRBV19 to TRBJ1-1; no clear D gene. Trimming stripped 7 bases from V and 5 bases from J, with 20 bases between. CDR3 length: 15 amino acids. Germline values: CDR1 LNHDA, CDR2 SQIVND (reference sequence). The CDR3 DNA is TGTGCCAGTATAATGGCGGGAAGCGTGAGGACTGAAGCTTTCTTT. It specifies CASIMAGSVRTEAFF.

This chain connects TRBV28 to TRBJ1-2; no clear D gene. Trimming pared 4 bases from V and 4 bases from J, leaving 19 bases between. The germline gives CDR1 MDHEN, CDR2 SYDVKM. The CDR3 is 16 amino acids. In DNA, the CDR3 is TGTGCCAGCAGTTACTCGCAGGACGGCGACCTCTATGGCTACACCTTC. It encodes CASSYSQDGDLYGYTF.

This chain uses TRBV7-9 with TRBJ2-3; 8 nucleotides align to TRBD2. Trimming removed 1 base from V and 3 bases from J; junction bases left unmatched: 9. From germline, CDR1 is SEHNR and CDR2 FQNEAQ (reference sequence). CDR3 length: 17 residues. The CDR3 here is CASSLEPLVAGTDTQYF. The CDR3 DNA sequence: TGTGCCAGCAGCTTAGAACCCTTGGTAGCGGGGACAGATACGCAGTATTTT.

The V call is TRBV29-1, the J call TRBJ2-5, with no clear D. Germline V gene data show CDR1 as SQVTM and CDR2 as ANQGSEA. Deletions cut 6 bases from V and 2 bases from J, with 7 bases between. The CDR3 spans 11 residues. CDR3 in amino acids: CSVSEQETQYF. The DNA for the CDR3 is TGCAGCGTGTCTGAGCAAGAGACCCAGTACTTC.

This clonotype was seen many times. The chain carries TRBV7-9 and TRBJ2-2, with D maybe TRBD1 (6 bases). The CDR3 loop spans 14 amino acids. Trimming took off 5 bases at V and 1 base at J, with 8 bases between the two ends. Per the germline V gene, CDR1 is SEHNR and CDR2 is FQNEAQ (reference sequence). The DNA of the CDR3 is TGTGCCAGCAGCCCGGGACAGAACACCGGGGAGCTGTTTTTT. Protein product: CASSPGQNTGELFF.

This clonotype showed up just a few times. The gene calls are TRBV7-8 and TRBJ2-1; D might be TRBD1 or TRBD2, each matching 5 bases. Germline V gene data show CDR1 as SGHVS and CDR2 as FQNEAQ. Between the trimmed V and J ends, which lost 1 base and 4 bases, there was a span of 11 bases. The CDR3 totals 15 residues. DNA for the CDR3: TGTGCCAGCAGCTTAGTCTGGGGACCTTACAATGAGCAGTTCTTC. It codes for CASSLVWGPYNEQFF. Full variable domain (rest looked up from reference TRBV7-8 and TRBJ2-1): GAGVSQSPRYKVAKRGQDVALRCDPISGHVSLFWYQQALGQGPEFLTYFQNEAQLDKSGLPSDRFFAERPEGSVSTLKIQRTQQEDSAVYLCASSLVWGPYNEQFFGPGTRLTVL.

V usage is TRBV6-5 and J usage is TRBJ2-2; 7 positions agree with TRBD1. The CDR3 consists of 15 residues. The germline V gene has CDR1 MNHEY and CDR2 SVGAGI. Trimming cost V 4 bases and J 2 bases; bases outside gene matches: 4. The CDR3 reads CASSWDRSNTGELFF. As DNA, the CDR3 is TGTGCCAGCAGTTGGGACAGATCAAACACCGGGGAGCTGTTTTTT.

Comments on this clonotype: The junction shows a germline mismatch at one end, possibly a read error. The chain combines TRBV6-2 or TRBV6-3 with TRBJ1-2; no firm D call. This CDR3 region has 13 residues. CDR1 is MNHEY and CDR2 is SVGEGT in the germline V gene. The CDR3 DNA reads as TGTACCAGCAGTTACGGAATTAACTATGGCTACACCTTC. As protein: CTSSYGINYGYTF.

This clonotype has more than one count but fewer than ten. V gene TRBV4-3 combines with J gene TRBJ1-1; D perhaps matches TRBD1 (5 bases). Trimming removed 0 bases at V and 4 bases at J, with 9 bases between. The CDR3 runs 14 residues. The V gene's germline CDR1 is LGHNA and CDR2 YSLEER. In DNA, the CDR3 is TGCGCCAGCAGCCAAGATTTTCAGGGCACTGAAGCTTTCTTT. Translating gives CASSQDFQGTEAFF.

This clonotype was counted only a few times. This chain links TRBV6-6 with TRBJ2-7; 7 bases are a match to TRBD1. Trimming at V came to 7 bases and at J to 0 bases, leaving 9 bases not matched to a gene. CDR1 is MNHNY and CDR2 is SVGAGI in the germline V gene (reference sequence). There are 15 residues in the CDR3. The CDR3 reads CASNEGQAISYEQYF. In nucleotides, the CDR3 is TGTGCCAGCAACGAAGGACAGGCCATCTCCTACGAGCAGTACTTC.

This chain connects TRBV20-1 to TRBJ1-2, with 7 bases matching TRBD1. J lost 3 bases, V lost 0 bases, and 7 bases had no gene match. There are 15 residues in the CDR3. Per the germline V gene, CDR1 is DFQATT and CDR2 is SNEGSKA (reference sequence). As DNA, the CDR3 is TGCAGTGCTAGAGAGGTCCAGGGGGTGGACTATGGCTACACCTTC. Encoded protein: CSAREVQGVDYGYTF.

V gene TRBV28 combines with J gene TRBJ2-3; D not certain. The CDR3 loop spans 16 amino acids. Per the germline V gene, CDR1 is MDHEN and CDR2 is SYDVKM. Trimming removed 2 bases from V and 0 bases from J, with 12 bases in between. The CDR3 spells CASSLIAYSSTDTQYF. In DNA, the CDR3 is TGTGCCAGCAGTTTAATCGCCTACTCTAGCACAGATACGCAGTATTTT.

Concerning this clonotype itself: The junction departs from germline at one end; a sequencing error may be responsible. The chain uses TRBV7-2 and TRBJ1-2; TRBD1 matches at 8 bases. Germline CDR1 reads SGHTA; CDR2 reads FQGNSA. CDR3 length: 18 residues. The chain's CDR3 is CASSWRGRTGIGSYGYTF. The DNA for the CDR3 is TGCGCCAGCAGCTGGAGGGGCCGGACAGGGATAGGTTCCTATGGCTACACCTTC.

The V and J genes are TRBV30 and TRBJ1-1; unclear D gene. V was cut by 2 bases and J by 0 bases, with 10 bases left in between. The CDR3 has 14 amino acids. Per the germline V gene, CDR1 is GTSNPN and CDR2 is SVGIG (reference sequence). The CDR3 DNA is TGTGCCTGGAGTCGGAGGCAGATGAACACTGAAGCTTTCTTT. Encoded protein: CAWSRRQMNTEAFF.

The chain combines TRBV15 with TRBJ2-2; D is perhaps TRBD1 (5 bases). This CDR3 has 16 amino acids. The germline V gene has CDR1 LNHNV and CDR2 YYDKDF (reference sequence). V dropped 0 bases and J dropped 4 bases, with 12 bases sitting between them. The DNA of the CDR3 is TGTGCCACCAGCAGAGATAGGGGTAGACCCACCGGGGAGCTGTTTTTT. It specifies CATSRDRGRPTGELFF.

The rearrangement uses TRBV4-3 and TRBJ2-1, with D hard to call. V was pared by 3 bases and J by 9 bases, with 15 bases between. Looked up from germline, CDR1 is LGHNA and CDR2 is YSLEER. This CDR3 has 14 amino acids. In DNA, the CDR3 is TGCGCCAGCAGCCAGGTTTTAGTTTCCAGTGAGCAGTTCTTC. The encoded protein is CASSQVLVSSEQFF.

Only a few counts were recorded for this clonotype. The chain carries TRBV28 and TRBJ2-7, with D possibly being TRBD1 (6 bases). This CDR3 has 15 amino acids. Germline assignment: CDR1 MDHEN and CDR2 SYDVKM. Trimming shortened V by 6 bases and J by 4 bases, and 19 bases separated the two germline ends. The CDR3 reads CASSPPGRGWYEQYF. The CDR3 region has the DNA TGTGCCAGCAGCCCCCCTGGCAGGGGTTGGTACGAGCAGTACTTC.

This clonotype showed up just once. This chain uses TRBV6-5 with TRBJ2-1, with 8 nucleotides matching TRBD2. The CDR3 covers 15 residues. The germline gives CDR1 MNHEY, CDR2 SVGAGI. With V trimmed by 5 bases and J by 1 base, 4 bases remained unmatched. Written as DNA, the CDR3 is TGTGCCAGCAGTCGGGGGGGGGTTTCCTACAATGAGCAGTTCTTC. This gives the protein CASSRGGVSYNEQFF.

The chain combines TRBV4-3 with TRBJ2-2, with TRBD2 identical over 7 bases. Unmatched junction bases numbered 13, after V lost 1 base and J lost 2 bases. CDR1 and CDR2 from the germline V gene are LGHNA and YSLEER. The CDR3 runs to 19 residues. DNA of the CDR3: TGCGCCAGCAGCCAAGTTCCCCCCGGGGCGGGGGTCAACACCGGGGAGCTGTTTTTT. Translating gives CASSQVPPGAGVNTGELFF.

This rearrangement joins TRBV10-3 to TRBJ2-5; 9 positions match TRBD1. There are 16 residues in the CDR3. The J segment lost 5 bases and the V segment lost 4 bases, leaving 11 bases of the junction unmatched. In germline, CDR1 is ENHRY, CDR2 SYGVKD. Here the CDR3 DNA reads TGTGCCATCAGTGTAAAAACAGGGGGCGCTGGGGAGACCCAGTACTTC. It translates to CAISVKTGGAGETQYF.